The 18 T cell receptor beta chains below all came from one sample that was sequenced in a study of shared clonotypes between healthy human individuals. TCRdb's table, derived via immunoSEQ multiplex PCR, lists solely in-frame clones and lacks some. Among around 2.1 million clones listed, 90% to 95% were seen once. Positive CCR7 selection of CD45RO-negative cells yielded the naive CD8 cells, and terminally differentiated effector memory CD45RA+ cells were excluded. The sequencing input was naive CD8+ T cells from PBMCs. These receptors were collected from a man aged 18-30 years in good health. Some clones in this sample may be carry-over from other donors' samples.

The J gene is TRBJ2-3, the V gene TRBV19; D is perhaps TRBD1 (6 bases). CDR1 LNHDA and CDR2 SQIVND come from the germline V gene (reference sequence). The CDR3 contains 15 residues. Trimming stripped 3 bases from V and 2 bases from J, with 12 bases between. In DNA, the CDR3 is TGTGCCAGTAGTATGGGCAGGGGCAACACAGATACGCAGTATTTT. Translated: CASSMGRGNTDTQYF.

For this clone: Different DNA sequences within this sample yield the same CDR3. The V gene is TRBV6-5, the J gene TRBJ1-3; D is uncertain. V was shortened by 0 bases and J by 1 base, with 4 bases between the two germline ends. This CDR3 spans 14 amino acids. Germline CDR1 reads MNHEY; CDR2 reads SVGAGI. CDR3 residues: CASSYSNSGNTIYF. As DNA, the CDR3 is TGTGCCAGCAGTTACTCCAATTCTGGAAACACCATATATTTT.

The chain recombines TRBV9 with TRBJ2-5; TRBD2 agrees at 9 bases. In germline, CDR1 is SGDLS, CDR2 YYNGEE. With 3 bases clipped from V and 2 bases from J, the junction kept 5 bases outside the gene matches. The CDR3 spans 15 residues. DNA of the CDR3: TGTGCCAGCAGCGCCGGGACTAGCCGACAAGAGACCCAGTACTTC. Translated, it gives CASSAGTSRQETQYF.

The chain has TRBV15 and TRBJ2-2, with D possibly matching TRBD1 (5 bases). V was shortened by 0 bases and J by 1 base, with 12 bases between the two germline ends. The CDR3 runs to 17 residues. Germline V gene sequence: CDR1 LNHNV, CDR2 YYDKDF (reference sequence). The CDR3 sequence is CATSRDSRTLNTGELFF. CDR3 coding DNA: TGTGCCACCAGCAGAGATTCTAGGACATTGAACACCGGGGAGCTGTTTTTT.

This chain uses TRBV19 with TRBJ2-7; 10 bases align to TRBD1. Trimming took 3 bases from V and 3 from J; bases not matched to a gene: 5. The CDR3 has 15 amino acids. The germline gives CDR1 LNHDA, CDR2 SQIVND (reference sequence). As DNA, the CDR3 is TGTGCCAGTAGTATCCGGACAGGGGGAGTCTACGAGCAGTACTTC. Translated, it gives CASSIRTGGVYEQYF.

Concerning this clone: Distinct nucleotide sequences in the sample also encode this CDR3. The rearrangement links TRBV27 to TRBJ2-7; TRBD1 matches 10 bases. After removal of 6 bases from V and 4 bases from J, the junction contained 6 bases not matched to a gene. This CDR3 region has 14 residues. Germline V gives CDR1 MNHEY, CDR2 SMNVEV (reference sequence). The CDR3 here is CASSPGQGGYEQYF. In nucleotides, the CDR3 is TGTGCCAGCAGCCCCGGACAGGGGGGGTACGAGCAGTACTTC.

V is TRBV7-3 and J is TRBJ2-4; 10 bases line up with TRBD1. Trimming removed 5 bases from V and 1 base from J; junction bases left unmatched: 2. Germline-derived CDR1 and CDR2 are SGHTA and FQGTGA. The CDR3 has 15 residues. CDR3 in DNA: TGTGCCAGCAGCGCGGACAGGGGGGCCAAAAACATTCAGTACTTC. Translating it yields CASSADRGAKNIQYF.

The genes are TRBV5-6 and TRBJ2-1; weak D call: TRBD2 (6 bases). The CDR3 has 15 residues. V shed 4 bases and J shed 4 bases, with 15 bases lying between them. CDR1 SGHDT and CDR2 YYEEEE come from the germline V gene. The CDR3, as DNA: TGTGCCAGCAGCCCGACACGGGGGATATACAATGAGCAGTTCTTC. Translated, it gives CASSPTRGIYNEQFF. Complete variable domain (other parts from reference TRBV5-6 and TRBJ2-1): DAGVTQSPTHLIKTRGQQVTLRCSPKSGHDTVSWYQQALGQGPQFIFQYYEEEERQRGNFPDRFSGHQFPNYSSELNVNALLLGDSALYLCASSPTRGIYNEQFFGPGTRLTVL.

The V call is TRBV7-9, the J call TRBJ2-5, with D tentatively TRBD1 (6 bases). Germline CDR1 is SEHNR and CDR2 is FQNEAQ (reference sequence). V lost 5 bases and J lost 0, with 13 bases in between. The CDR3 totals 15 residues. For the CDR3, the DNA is TGTGCCAGCAGCCAACGGACAGCTGACCAAGAGACCCAGTACTTC. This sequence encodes CASSQRTADQETQYF.

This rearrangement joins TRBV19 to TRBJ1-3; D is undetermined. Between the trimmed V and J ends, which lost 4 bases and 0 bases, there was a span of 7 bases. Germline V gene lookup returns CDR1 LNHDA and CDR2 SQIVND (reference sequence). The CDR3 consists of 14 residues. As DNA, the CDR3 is TGTGCCAGTAGTAGACAAAGCTCTGGAAACACCATATATTTT. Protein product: CASSRQSSGNTIYF.

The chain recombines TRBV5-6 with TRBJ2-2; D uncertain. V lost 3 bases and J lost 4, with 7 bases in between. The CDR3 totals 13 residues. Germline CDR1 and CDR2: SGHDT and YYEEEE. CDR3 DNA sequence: TGTGCCAGCAGCTCCTGGGGCACCGGGGAGCTGTTTTTT. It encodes CASSSWGTGELFF.

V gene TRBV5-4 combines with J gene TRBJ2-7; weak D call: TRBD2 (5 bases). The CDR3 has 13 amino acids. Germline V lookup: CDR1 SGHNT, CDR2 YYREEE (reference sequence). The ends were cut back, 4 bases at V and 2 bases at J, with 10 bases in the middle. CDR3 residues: CASSAAVTYEQYF. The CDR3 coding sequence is TGTGCCAGCAGCGCAGCGGTTACCTACGAGCAGTACTTC.

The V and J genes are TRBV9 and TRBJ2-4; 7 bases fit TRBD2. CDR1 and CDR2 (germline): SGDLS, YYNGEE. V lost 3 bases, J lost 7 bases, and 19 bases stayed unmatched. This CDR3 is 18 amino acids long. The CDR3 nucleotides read TGTGCCAGCAGCGCCCGATCGGGCGGGGTTGGGGAGGGGAACATTCAGTACTTC. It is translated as CASSARSGGVGEGNIQYF.

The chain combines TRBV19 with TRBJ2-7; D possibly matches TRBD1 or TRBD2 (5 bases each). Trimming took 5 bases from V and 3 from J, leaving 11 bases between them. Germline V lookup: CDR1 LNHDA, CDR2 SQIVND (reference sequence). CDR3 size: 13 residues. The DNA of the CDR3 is TGTGCCAGTAGTTCGTCGGGGCTCTACGAGCAGTACTTC. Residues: CASSSSGLYEQYF.

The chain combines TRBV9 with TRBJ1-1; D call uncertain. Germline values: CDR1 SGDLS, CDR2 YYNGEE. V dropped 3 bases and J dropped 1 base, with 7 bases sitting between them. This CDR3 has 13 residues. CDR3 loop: CASSEAENTEAFF. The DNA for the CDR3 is TGTGCCAGCAGCGAGGCCGAGAACACTGAAGCTTTCTTT. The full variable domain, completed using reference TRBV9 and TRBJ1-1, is DSGVTQTPKHLITATGQRVTLRCSPRSGDLSVYWYQQSLDQGLQFLIQYYNGEERAKGNILERFSAQQFPDLHSELNLSSLELGDSALYFCASSEAENTEAFFGQGTRLTVV.

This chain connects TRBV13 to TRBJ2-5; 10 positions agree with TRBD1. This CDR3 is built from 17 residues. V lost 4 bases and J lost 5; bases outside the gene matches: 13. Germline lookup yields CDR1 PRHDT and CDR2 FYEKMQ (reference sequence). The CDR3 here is CASSSPRGTGEGETQYF. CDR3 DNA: TGTGCCAGCAGCTCCCCTCGGGGGACAGGGGAAGGGGAGACCCAGTACTTC. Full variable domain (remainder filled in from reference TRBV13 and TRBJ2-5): AAGVIQSPRHLIKEKRETATLKCYPIPRHDTVYWYQQGPGQDPQFLISFYEKMQSDKGSIPDRFSAQQFSDYHSELNMSSLELGDSALYFCASSSPRGTGEGETQYFGPGTRLLVL.

CDR3 nucleotides: TGTGCCAGCAGCGCTTCCACCGGGGCCAACGTCCTGACTTTC. Residues: CASSASTGANVLTF. The J gene is TRBJ2-6, the V gene TRBV9; D uncertain. The length of the CDR3 is 14 residues. V gave up 3 bases and J gave up 4 bases, with 8 bases separating them. The germline CDR1 and CDR2 sequences are SGDLS and YYNGEE.

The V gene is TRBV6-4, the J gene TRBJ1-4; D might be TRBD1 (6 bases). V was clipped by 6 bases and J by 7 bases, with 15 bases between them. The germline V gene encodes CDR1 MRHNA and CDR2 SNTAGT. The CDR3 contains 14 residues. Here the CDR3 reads CASRMDSYAEKLFF. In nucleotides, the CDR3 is TGTGCCAGCAGGATGGACAGTTACGCTGAAAAACTGTTTTTT.